This TCR beta chain was captured by sequencing in a study of blood T cell repertoires in COVID-19. Study overall: The United States, Italy and Spain were the sources of the acute and convalescent COVID-19 samples. Nucleic acid was either cDNA or gDNA, and it came from T cells, B-cell-depleted T cells, or PBMCs.

Authors' analysis steps: Reference gene primer amplification gave estimated nucleated cell counts. Libraries were prepared by immunoSEQ multiplex PCR; TCRdb keeps only in-frame clonotypes and omits some of them. That table supplies the V and J calls and clone size; D and trimming were determined from the DNA. The data contain some 150,000 clones, about 88% of them singletons. The CDR3 is made up of 11 amino acids. The receptor was isolated from a woman aged 80 or over in a cohort sampled during active or convalescent COVID-19. Sequenced: peripheral blood. The chain has TRBV21-1 and TRBJ2-7; the listed D gene, TRBD2, was not tested against the DNA. TRBV21-1 is listed as a pseudogene. The CDR3 nucleotides are TGTGCCAGCGTAGTTCGATACGAGCAGTACTTC. Translation: CASVVRYEQYF.